This T cell receptor (beta chain) appears in the sequencing data of a study of technical replicates of blood from a handful of donors. Germline V gene lookup returns CDR1 PRHDT and CDR2 FYEKMQ (reference sequence). The CDR3 has 14 residues. The V and J ends lost 3 bases and 5 bases, in that order; junction bases with no gene match: 5. Only in-frame clones appear in the TCRdb table, and some are missing; sequencing was by immunoSEQ multiplex PCR. The sample yields 65,000 to 90,000 clones, 90% to 95% seen once. The rearrangement uses TRBV13 and TRBJ2-7; TRBD1 matches at 9 bases. This receptor was taken from a human donor in good health. The sequencing input was T cells isolated from PBMCs. CDR3 sequence (DNA): TGTGCCAGCAGCTTCCCTGGACAGGGGAACGAGCAGTACTTC. It is translated as CASSFPGQGNEQYF. Variable domain in full (rest from reference TRBV13 and TRBJ2-7): AAGVIQSPRHLIKEKRETATLKCYPIPRHDTVYWYQQGPGQDPQFLISFYEKMQSDKGSIPDRFSAQQFSDYHSELNMSSLELGDSALYFCASSFPGQGNEQYFGPGTRLTVT.